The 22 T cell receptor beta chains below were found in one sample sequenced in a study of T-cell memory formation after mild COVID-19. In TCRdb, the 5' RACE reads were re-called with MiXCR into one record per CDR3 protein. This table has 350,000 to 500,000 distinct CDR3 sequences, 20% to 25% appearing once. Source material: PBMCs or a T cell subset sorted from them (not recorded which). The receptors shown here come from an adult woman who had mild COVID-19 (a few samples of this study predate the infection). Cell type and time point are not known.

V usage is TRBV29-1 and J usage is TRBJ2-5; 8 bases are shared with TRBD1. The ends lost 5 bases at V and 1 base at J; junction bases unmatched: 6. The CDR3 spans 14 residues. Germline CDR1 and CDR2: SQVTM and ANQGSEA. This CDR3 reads CSVHRGTGQETQYF. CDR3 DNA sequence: TGCAGCGTTCACAGGGGGACAGGCCAAGAGACCCAGTACTTC.

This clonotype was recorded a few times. For the CDR3, the DNA is TGTGCTAGTGGTGAGGCCGGGACAGGGAGCGCTGAAGCTTTCTTT. Its translation: CASGEAGTGSAEAFF. This chain joins TRBV12-5 and TRBJ1-1; 9 bases are shared with TRBD1. CDR1 and CDR2 from the germline V gene are LGHNT and FRNRAP. The CDR3 runs 15 residues. The J segment lost 6 bases and the V segment lost 5 bases, leaving 10 bases of the junction unmatched.

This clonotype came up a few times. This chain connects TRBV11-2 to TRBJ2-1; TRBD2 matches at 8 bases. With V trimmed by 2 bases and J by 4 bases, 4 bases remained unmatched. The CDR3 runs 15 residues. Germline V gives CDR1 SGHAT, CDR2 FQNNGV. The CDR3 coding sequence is TGTGCCAGCAGCTTAAGTCTAGCGGGTTACAATGAGCAGTTCTTC. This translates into CASSLSLAGYNEQFF.

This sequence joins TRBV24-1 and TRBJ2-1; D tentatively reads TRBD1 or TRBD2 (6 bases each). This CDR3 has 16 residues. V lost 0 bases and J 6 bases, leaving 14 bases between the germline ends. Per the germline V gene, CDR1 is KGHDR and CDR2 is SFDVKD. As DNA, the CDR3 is TGTGCCACCAGTGATTTGCGGGGGCAGGGAAGCAATGAGCAGTTCTTC. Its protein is CATSDLRGQGSNEQFF.

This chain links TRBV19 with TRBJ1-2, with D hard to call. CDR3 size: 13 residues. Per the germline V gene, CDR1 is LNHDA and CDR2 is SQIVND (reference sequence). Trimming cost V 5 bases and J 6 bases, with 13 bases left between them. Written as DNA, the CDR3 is TGTGCCAGTAGTTCGACCGCAAGGGATGGCTACACCTTC. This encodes CASSSTARDGYTF.

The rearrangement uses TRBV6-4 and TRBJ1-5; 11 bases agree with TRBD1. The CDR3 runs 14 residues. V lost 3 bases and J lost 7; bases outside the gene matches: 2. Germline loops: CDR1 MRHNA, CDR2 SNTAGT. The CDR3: CASSEGTGGQPQHF. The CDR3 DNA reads TGTGCCAGCAGTGAGGGGACAGGGGGACAGCCCCAGCATTTT.

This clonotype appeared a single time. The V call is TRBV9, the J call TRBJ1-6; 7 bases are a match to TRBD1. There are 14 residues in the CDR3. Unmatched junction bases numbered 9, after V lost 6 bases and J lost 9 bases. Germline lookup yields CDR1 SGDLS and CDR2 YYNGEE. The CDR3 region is CASNEKGAFSPLHF. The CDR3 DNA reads TGTGCCAGCAATGAGAAGGGGGCGTTTTCACCCCTCCACTTT.

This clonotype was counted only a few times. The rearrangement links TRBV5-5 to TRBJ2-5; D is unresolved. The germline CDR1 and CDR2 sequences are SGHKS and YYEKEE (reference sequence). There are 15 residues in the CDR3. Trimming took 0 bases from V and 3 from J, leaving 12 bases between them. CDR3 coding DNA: TGTGCCAGCAGCTTGGAAAACGTCTTAAAAGAGACCCAGTACTTC. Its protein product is CASSLENVLKETQYF.

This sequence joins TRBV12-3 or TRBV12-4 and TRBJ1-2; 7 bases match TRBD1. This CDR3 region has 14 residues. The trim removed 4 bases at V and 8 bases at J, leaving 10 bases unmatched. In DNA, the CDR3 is TGTGCCAGCAGTTCTAGGGGGCGGGCCCGCGGCTACACCTTC. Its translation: CASSSRGRARGYTF.

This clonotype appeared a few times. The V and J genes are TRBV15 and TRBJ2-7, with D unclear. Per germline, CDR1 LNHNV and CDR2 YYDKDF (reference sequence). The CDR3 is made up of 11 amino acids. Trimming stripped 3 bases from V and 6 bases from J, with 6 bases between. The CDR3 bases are TGTGCCACCAGCAGTCGCGGCGAGCAGTACTTC. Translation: CATSSRGEQYF.

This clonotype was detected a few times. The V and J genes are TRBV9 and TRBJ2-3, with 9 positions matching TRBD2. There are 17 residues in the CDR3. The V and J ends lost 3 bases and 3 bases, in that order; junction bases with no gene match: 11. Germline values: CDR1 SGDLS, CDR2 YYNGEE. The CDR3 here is CASSARASGMGTDTQYF. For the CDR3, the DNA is TGTGCCAGCAGCGCCAGGGCTAGCGGGATGGGGACAGATACGCAGTATTTT.

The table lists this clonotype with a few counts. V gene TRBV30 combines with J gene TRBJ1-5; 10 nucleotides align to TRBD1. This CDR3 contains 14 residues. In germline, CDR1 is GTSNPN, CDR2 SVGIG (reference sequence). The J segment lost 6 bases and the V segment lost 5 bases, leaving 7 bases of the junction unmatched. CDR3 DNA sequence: TGTGCCTGGGGAGGACAGGGGGGCGGTCAGCCCCAGCATTTT. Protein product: CAWGGQGGGQPQHF.

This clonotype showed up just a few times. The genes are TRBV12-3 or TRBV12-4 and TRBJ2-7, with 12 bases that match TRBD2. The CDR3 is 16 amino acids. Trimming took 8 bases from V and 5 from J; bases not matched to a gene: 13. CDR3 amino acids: CASLAGRLAGDHEQYF. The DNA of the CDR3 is TGTGCCAGCCTCGCCGGGAGACTAGCGGGAGACCACGAGCAGTACTTC.

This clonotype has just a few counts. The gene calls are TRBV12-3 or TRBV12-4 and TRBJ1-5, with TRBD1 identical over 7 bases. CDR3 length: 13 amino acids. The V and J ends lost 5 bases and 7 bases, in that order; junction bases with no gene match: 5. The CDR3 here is CASSATGAQPQHF. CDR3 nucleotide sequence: TGTGCCAGCAGTGCCACAGGGGCACAGCCCCAGCATTTT.

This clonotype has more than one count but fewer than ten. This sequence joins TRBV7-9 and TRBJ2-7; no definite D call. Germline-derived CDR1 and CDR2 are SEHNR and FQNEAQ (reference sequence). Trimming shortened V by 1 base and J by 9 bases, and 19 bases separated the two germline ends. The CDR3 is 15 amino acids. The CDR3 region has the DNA TGTGCCAGCAGCTTAGTTGCAGGCTCGAGGACGAGGCAGTACTTC. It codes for CASSLVAGSRTRQYF. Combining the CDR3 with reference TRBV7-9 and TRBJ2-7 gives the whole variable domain DTGVSQNPRHKITKRGQNVTFRCDPISEHNRLYWYRQTLGQGPEFLTYFQNEAQLEKSRLLSDRFSAERPKGSFSTLEIQRTEQGDSAMYLCASSLVAGSRTRQYFGPGTRLTVT.

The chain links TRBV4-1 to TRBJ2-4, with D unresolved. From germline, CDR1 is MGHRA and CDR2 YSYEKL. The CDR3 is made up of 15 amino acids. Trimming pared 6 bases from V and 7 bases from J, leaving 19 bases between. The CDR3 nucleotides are TGCGCCAGCAGACCCAACCCCGTAAAACTGAACATTCAGTACTTC. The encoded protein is CASRPNPVKLNIQYF.

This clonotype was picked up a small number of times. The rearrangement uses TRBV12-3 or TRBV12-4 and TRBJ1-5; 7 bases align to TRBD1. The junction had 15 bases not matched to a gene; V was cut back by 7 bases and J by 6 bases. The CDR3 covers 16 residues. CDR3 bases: TGTGCCAGCACCCTAGACAGGGACTTCATCGGTCAGCCCCAGCATTTT. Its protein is CASTLDRDFIGQPQHF.

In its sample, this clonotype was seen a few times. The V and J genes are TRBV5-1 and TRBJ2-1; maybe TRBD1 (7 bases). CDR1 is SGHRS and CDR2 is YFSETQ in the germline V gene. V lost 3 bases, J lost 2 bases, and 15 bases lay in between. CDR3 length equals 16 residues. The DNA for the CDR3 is TGCGCCAGCAGCTCGGAGGGGACAGAGACCTACAATGAGCAGTTCTTC. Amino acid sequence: CASSSEGTETYNEQFF.

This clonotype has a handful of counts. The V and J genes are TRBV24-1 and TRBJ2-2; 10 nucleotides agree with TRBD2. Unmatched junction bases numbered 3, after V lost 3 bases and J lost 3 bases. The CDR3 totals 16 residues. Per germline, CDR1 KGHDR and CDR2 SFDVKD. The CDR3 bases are TGTGCCACCAGTGATCCCGGGACTAGCGACACCGGGGAGCTGTTTTTT. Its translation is CATSDPGTSDTGELFF.

In DNA form, the CDR3 reads TGTGCCTGGAGTAAACAGGTGAACACTGAAGCTTTCTTT. Translation: CAWSKQVNTEAFF. The chain links TRBV30 to TRBJ1-1; possibly TRBD1 for D (5 bases). This CDR3 has 13 amino acids. Germline V gene sequence: CDR1 GTSNPN, CDR2 SVGIG (reference sequence). V lost 2 bases to trimming and J lost 0 bases, with 7 bases between them.

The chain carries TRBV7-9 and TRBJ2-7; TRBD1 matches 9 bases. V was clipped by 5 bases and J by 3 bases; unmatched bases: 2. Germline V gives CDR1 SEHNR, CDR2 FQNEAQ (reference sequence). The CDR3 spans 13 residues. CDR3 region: CASSTGQGYEQYF. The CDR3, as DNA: TGTGCCAGCAGCACGGGACAGGGCTACGAGCAGTACTTC.

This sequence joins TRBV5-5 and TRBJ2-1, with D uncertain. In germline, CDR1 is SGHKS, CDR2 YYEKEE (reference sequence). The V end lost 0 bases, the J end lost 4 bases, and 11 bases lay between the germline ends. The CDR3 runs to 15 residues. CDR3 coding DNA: TGTGCCAGCAGCTTGGGCTTAGGGCAGTACAATGAGCAGTTCTTC. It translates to CASSLGLGQYNEQFF.